This T cell receptor (beta chain) comes out of a study of shared clonotypes between healthy human individuals (dated by TCRdb to the early 2020s). Study-level background: A couple of women and three men aged 18 to 49 years were included in the cohort. For each donor, three plates each were used for CD4 naive and CD4 memory, two plates were used for CD8 naive, and one plate was used for CD8 memory. Blood TCR repertoires of five healthy adults were deeply sequenced to estimate repertoire size and the extent of clonotype sharing between individuals. To increase sequencing depth and limit assay-specific biases, different laboratories used diverse techniques to prepare libraries and sequence TCR repertoires. Each donor's leukapheresis produced roughly between roughly 0.85 and 10 billion PBMCs.

According to the germline V gene, CDR1 reads SGHTA and CDR2 reads FQGNSA. The CDR3 contains 11 residues, cysteine and phenylalanine counted. The sequence is cut down to CDR3 DNA, 33 bases in frame from base 1. V sheds 7 bases and J sheds 7 bases, leaving 11 bases between their ends. General conclusions and limits of the study: Sampling was restricted to blood, and TCR repertoires in tissues likely differ from the TCR repertoires found in blood. Higher generation probabilities were observed for clonotypes shared by all four sorted-subset donors than for non-shared clonotypes. When several donors were compared, the shared fraction of clonotypes was about 5% for naive CD4, approximately 3.5% for naive CD8, about 2.4% for memory CD4, and roughly 0.43% for memory CD8. Naive subsets generally had larger estimated clonotype richness than memory subsets did. The genetic and exposure-history diversity represented was limited by the small number of donors. Based on pairwise subsampling, the degree of clonotype sharing among donors was expected to be affected by sequencing depth. Even with the large sequencing depth, rarefaction of the sorted-subset datasets indicated that sequencing was incomplete.

Using the deep immunoSEQ assay, multiplex PCR amplified TCR CDR3 regions from genomic DNA. Extracted genomic DNA from each cell subset was distributed evenly across all wells of several immunoSEQ 96-well plates, and each plate was treated as a replicate. Each replicate PCR for sorted subsets received approximately 200 ng genomic DNA, equal to about 30,000 T cell genomes. Purified libraries were quantified with a Qubit 3.0 fluorometer, sized on a Bioanalyzer 2100, and re-quantified with the KAPA Library Quantification kit. Each immunoSEQ 96-well plate was sequenced on its own single-read 150-cycle Illumina NextSeq 550 flow cell. As for the original processing: Because the immunoSEQ output held only junctional sequences and lacked quality scores, the filtering could not match the filtering applied to full-length reads. To assign V/J genes and CDR3, sequences were annotated against IMGT germline references using PyIR, a Python wrapper for IgBLAST v1.9. Any read was removed if the V/J assignment was weak (E-value above 1e-6), the CDR3 was missing, or the read contained stop codons, out-of-frame junctions, or ambiguous translated residues. V3J clonotypes were defined by identical inferred V gene, J gene, and CDR3 amino acid sequence. To compute the percentage overlap between repertoires, the number of shared unique clonotypes was divided by the size of the smaller repertoire. RTK rarefaction, the Chao1 estimator, and Recon v2.1 estimates of unobserved clonotypes were used to assess repertoire richness. Generation probabilities were computed with OLGA for all TCRbeta clonotypes obtained by the gDNA method from several donors. The table comes from immuneACCESS by way of TCRdb, which keeps in-frame sequences with V and J called. Part of the clones is missing from these tables; in studies checked, under half for an unresolved V gene and the rest for unknown reasons. V and J calls and clone size are as listed in that table; D and trimming were resolved from the DNA. The sample records millions of clones, approximately 93% of which are singletons. 0.3% to 0.4% of the sample is in the top ten clones.

The donors were healthy, HIV-negative adults with no recently reported acute infections or vaccinations. Only Caucasian adults living in Nashville, Tennessee, USA were represented among the donors. CD4+ T cells were enriched through magnetic negative selection, after which naive cells were positively selected on CD45RA and the remaining negative fraction served as the memory subset. Blood was obtained by leukapheresis, after which PBMCs were separated by Ficoll-Histopaque density gradient centrifugation and cryopreserved in liquid nitrogen vapor phase. Purity and quantity of every magnetically sorted T cell population were checked by analytical flow cytometry. Genomic DNA was isolated from every sorted fraction and measured by UV absorbance on a Nanodrop 2000c. This clone appeared once. The clone's antigen remains unknown. Base qualities are not provided; no much larger clone lies one nucleotide away.

The sequence came from a man aged 18-30 years in good health. Some clones in this sample may be carry-over from other donors' samples. Sequencing was performed on naive CD4+ T cells from PBMCs. The sample's cell subset or site, from its label and the paper: CD45RA+ positively selected. The V and J segments used are TRBV7-2 and TRBJ2-7, with a weak D call of TRBD2 (6 bases match). Here is the DNA: TGTGCCAGCATCTCTGCGGGGGAGCAGTACTTC. Its protein is CASISAGEQYF.